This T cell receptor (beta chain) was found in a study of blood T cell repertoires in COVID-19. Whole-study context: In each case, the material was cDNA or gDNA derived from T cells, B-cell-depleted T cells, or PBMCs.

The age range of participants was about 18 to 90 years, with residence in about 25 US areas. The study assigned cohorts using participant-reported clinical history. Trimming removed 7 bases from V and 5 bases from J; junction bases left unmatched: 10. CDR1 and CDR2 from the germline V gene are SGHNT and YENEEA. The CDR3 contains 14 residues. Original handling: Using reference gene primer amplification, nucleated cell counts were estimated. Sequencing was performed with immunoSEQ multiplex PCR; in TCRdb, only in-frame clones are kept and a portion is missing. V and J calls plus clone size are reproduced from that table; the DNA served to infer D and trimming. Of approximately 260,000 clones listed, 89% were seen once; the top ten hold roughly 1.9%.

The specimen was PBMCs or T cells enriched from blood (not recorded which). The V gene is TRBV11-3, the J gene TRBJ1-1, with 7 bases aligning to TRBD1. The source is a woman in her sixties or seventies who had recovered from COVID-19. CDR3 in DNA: TGTGCCAGCAACCCAGGGGGGTGGGAGACTGAAGCTTTCTTT. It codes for CASNPGGWETEAFF. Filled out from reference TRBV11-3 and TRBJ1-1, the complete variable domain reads EAGVVQSPRYKIIEKKQPVAFWCNPISGHNTLYWYLQNLGQGPELLIRYENEEAVDDSQLPKDRFSAERLKGVDSTLKIQPAELGDSAVYLCASNPGGWETEAFFGQGTRLTVV.